This TCR beta chain emerged from a study of brain T cells in children with intractable seizures. Produced via immunoSEQ multiplex PCR; TCRdb's table is partial and in-frame only. The repertoire holds fewer than 85,000 clones, with roughly 91% as singletons. V lost 4 bases and J lost 6, with 19 bases in between. Germline CDR1 SGHNT, CDR2 YENEEA. The CDR3 totals 15 residues. The sequenced cases were selected for having the highest brain T cell transcript signatures. At least one anti-epileptic drug was given before surgery. Sequenced material: peripheral blood, taken at surgery. This chain links TRBV11-3 with TRBJ2-7, with D maybe TRBD1 (8 bases). The TCR was taken from a boy in the first two years of life with tuberous sclerosis and intractable seizures. CDR3 protein: CASSSLGQGGTEQYF. The CDR3 DNA reads TGTGCCAGCAGCTCCCTCGGACAGGGAGGGACCGAGCAGTACTTC. The full variable domain, its missing parts supplied by reference TRBV11-3 and TRBJ2-7, is EAGVVQSPRYKIIEKKQPVAFWCNPISGHNTLYWYLQNLGQGPELLIRYENEEAVDDSQLPKDRFSAERLKGVDSTLKIQPAELGDSAVYLCASSSLGQGGTEQYFGPGTRLTVT.